This T cell receptor beta chain was observed in a study of radiation and T cells in renal cell carcinoma. The time point denotes: baseline pretreatment blood. Treatment indicated: 15 Gy SBRT to primary tumor, nephrectomy 4 weeks later. Radiation-treated patients gave blood at baseline, week 2 and week 4. Here immunoSEQ multiplex PCR was the method, and the copy in TCRdb shows in-frame clones only, minus some. The sample lists around 160,000 clones; 88% were seen once. The CDR3 is 15 residues long. CDR1 is SEHNR, CDR2 FQNEAQ, per germline (reference sequence). The junction had 6 bases not matched to a gene; V was cut back by 5 bases and J by 2 bases.

This chain links TRBV7-9 with TRBJ2-3; 8 nucleotides match TRBD1. This clonotype originated in a woman aged 70-85 years with renal cell carcinoma. The sample was blood, taken from a patient whose treatment included radiotherapy and nephrectomy. The CDR3 DNA follows: TGTGCCAGCAGCCCCGGGACAGGATTCACAGATACGCAGTATTTT. Translated: CASSPGTGFTDTQYF.